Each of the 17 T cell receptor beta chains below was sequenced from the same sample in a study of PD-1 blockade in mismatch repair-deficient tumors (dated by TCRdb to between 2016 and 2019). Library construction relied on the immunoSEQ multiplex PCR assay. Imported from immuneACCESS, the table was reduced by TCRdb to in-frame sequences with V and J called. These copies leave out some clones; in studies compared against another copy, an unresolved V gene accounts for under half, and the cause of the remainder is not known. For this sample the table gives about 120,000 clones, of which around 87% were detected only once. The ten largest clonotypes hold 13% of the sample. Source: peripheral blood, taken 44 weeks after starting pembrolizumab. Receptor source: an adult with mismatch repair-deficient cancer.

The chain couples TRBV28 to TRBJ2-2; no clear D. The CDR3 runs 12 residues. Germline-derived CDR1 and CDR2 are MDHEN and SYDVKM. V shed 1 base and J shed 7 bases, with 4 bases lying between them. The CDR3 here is CASSLFGGELFF. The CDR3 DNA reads TGTGCCAGCAGTTTATTCGGCGGGGAGCTGTTTTTT.

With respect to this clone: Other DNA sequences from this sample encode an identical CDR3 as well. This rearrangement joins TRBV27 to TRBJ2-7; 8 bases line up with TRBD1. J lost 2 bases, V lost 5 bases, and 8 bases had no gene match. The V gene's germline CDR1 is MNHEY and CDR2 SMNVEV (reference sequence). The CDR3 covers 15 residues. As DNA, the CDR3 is TGTGCCAGCAGTCTCCGGACAGGGACCGCCTACGAGCAGTACTTC. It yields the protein CASSLRTGTAYEQYF.

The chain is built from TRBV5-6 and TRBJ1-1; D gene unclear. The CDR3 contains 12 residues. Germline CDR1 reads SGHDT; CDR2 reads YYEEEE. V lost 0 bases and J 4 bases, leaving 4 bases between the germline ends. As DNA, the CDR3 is TGTGCCAGCAGCTTGGTGGGCACTGAAGCTTTCTTT. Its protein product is CASSLVGTEAFF.

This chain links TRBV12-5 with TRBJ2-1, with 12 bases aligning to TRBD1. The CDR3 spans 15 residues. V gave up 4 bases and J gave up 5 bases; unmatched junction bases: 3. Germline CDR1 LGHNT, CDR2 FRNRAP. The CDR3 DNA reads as TGTGCTAGTGGTTCCGGGACAGGGGGCAACAATGAGCAGTTCTTC. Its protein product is CASGSGTGGNNEQFF. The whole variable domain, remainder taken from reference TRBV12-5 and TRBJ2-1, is DARVTQTPRHKVTEMGQEVTMRCQPILGHNTVFWYRQTMMQGLELLAYFRNRAPLDDSGMPKDRFSAEMPDATLATLKIQPSEPRDSAVYFCASGSGTGGNNEQFFGPGTRLTVL.

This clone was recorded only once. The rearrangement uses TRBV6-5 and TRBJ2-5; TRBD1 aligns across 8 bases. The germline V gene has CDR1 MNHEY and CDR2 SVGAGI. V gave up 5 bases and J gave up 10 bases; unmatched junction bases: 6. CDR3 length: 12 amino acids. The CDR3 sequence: CASSQDRVDQYF. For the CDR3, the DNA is TGTGCCAGCAGTCAGGACAGGGTCGACCAGTACTTC.

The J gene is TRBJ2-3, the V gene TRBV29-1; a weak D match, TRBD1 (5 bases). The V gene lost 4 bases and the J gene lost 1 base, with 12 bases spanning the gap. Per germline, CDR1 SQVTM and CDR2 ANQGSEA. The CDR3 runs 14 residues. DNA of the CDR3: TGCAGCGTTGTAATTGACAGCGGCACAGATACGCAGTATTTT. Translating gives CSVVIDSGTDTQYF.

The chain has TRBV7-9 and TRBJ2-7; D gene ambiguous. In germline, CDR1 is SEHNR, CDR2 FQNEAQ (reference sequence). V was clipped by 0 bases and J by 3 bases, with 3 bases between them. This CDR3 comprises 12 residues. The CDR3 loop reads CASSLAIYEQYF. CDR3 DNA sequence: TGTGCCAGCAGCTTAGCTATCTACGAGCAGTACTTC. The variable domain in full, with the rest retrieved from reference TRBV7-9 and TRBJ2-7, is DTGVSQNPRHKITKRGQNVTFRCDPISEHNRLYWYRQTLGQGPEFLTYFQNEAQLEKSRLLSDRFSAERPKGSFSTLEIQRTEQGDSAMYLCASSLAIYEQYFGPGTRLTVT.

The CDR3 DNA reads TGTGCCAGCAGCTTGGGTCTAGCGGCCTACAATGAGCAGTTCTTC. It is translated as CASSLGLAAYNEQFF. The V and J genes are TRBV7-9 and TRBJ2-1; TRBD2 matches at 7 bases. This CDR3 comprises 15 residues. V lost 3 bases to trimming and J lost 2 bases; unmatched junction nucleotides: 4. The germline V gene has CDR1 SEHNR and CDR2 FQNEAQ (reference sequence).

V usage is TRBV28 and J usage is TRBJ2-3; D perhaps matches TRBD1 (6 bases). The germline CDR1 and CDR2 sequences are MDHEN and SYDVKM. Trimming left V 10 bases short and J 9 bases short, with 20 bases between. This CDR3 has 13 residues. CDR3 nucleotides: TGTGCCACCCTTAGACAGGCCTCAGGCACGCAGTATTTT. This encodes CATLRQASGTQYF.

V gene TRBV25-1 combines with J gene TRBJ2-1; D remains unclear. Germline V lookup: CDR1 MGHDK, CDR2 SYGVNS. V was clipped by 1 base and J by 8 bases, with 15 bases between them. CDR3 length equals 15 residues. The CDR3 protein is CASSEWGSPSYEQFF. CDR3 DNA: TGTGCCAGCAGTGAATGGGGATCCCCGTCGTATGAGCAGTTCTTC.

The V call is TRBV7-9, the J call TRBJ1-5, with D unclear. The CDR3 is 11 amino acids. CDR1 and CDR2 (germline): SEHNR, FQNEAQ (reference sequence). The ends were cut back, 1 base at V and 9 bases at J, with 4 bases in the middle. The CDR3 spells CASSLEGPQHF. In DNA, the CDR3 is TGTGCCAGCAGCTTAGAAGGGCCCCAGCATTTT. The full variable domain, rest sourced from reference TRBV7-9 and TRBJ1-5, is DTGVSQNPRHKITKRGQNVTFRCDPISEHNRLYWYRQTLGQGPEFLTYFQNEAQLEKSRLLSDRFSAERPKGSFSTLEIQRTEQGDSAMYLCASSLEGPQHFGDGTRLSIL.

CDR3 sequence: CASSFSNEQFF. CDR3 sequence (DNA): TGTGCCAGCAGCTTCTCCAATGAGCAGTTCTTC. This rearrangement joins TRBV7-9 to TRBJ2-1; D is ambiguous. CDR1 and CDR2 (germline): SEHNR, FQNEAQ (reference sequence). This CDR3 is 11 amino acids long. Trimming pared 3 bases from V and 6 bases from J, leaving 3 bases between.

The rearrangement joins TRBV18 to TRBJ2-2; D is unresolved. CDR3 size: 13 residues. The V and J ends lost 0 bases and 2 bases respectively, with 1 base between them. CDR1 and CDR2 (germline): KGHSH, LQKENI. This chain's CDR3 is CASSPPNTGELFF. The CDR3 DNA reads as TGTGCCAGCTCACCACCTAACACCGGGGAGCTGTTTTTT.

The CDR3 bases are TGTGCCAGCAGCTTAGACCCCGGGAGGGGGGGTAATCAGCCCCAGCATTTT. Its protein is CASSLDPGRGGNQPQHF. The chain joins TRBV11-2 to TRBJ1-5; TRBD1 is a possible D gene (6 bases). The CDR3 runs 17 residues. Germline CDR1 and CDR2: SGHAT and FQNNGV. With 0 bases removed from V and 4 bases from J, the gap between germline ends came to 16 bases.

In DNA, the CDR3 is TGTGCCAGCAGCTTAGATGTCAGGGCCGAGCAGTACTTC. This translates into CASSLDVRAEQYF. The rearrangement links TRBV11-3 to TRBJ2-7, with D perhaps matching TRBD1 (5 bases). The CDR3 totals 13 residues. Germline-derived CDR1 and CDR2 are SGHNT and YENEEA. Trimming took off 0 bases at V and 6 bases at J, with 9 bases between the two ends.

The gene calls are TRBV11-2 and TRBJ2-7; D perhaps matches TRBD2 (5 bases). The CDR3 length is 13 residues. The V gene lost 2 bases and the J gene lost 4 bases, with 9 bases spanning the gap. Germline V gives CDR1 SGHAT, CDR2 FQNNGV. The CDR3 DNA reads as TGTGCCAGCAGCTTACCCACTAGTTACGAGCAGTACTTC. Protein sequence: CASSLPTSYEQYF.

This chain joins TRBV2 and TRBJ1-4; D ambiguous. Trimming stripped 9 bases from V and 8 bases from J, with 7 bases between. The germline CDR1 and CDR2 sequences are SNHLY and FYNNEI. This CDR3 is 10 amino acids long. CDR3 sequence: CASEDEKLFF. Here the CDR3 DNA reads TGTGCCAGTGAGGACGAAAAACTGTTTTTT.